This paragraph covers one TCR beta chain sequence. This record comes from a study of shared clonotypes between healthy human individuals. Sequenced by immunoSEQ multiplex PCR; TCRdb stores in-frame clones only, minus some. This sample has about 690,000 clones, with 80% to 95% found just once. This CDR3 contains 16 residues. In germline, CDR1 is MDHEN, CDR2 SYDVKM. V lost 3 bases to trimming and J lost 4 bases, with 16 bases between them. This chain joins TRBV28 and TRBJ2-1; D possibly corresponds to TRBD2 (6 bases). Specimen: memory CD8+ T cells from PBMCs. As to subset: CD45RO+ cells pooled with CCR7-negative TemRA cells. This TCR was sampled from a man aged 18 to 30 in good health. Some clones in this sample may be carry-over from other donors' samples. In DNA form, the CDR3 reads TGTGCCAGCAGTTTTTTGTTTCGGGACTTATACAATGAGCAGTTCTTC. It is translated as CASSFLFRDLYNEQFF.